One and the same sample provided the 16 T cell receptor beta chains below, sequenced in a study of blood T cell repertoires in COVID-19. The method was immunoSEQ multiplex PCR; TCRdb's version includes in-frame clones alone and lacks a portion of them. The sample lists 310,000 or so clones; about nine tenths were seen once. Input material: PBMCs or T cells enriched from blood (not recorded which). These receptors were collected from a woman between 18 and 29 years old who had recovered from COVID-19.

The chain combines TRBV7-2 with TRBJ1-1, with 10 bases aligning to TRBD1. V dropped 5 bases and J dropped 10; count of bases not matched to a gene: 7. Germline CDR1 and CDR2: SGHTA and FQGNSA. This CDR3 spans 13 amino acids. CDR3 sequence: CASSIRQGAAAFF. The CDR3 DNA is TGTGCCAGCAGCATAAGACAGGGGGCGGCAGCTTTCTTT.

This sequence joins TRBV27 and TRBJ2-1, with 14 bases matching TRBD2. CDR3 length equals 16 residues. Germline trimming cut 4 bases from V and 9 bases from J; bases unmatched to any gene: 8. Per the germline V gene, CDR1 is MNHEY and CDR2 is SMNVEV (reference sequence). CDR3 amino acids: CASSSSTSGRAGEQFF. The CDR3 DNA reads TGTGCCAGCAGTTCCTCGACTAGCGGGAGGGCGGGTGAGCAGTTCTTC.

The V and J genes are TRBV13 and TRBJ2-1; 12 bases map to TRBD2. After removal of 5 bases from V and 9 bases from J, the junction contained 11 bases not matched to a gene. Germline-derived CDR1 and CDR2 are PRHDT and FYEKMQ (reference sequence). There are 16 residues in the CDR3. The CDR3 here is CASSPWLAGGPGEQFF. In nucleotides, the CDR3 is TGTGCCAGCAGCCCATGGCTAGCGGGAGGGCCAGGTGAGCAGTTCTTC.

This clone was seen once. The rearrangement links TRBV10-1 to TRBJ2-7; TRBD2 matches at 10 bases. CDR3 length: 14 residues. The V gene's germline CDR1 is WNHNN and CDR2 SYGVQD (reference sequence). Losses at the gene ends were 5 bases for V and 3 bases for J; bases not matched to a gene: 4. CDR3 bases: TGCGCCAGCAGTCTACCTAGCGGGAGCTACGAGCAGTACTTC. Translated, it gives CASSLPSGSYEQYF.

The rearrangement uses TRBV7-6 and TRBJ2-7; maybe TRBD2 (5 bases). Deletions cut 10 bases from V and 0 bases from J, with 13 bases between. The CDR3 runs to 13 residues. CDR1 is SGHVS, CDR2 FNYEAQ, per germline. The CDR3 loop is CATRTGSSYEQYF. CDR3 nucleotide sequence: TGTGCCACCAGGACGGGAAGCTCCTACGAGCAGTACTTC. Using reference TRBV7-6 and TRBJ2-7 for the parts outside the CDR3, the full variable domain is GAGVSQSPRYKVTKRGQDVALRCDPISGHVSLYWYRQALGQGPEFLTYFNYEAQQDKSGLPNDRFSAERPEGSISTLTIQRTEQRDSAMYRCATRTGSSYEQYFGPGTRLTVT.

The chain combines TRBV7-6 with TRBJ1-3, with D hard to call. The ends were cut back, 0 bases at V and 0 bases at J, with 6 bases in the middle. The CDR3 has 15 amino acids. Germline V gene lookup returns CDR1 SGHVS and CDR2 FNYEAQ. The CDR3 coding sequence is TGTGCCAGCAGCTTAGCGGGAGCCTCTGGAAACACCATATATTTT. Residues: CASSLAGASGNTIYF.

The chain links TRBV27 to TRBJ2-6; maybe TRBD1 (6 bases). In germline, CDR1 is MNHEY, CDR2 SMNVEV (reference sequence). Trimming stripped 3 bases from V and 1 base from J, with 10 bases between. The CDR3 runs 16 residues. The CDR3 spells CASSLRGGSGANVLTF. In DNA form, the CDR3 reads TGTGCCAGCAGTTTGAGAGGGGGATCTGGGGCCAACGTCCTGACTTTC.

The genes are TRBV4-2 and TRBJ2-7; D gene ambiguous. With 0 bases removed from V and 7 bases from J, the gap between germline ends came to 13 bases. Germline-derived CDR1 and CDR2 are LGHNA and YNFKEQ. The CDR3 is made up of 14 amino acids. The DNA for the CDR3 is TGTGCCAGCAGCCAAGAGCGGCAGTTTAGGGAGCAGTACTTC. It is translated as CASSQERQFREQYF.

CDR3 in DNA: TGTGCCAGCAGCGCCCAGACAGGGCGGGACTATGGCTACACCTTC. This sequence encodes CASSAQTGRDYGYTF. This rearrangement joins TRBV9 to TRBJ1-2, with 7 bases lining up with TRBD1. V was pared by 3 bases and J by 3 bases, with 8 bases of the junction left unmatched. The length of the CDR3 is 15 residues. Looked up from germline, CDR1 is SGDLS and CDR2 is YYNGEE.

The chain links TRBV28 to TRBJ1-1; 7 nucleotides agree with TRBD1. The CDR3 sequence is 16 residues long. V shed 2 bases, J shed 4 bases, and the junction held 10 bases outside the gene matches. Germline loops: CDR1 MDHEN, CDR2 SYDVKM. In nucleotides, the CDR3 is TGTGCCAGCAGTTTACGACAGGGCCGGGGGAGCACTGAAGCTTTCTTT. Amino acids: CASSLRQGRGSTEAFF.

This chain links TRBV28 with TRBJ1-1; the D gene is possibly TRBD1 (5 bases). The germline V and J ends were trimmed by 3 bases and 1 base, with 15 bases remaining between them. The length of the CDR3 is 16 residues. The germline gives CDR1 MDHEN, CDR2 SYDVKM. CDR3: CASSLKLQRGNTEAFF. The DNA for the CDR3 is TGTGCCAGCAGTTTGAAACTGCAAAGGGGGAACACTGAAGCTTTCTTT.

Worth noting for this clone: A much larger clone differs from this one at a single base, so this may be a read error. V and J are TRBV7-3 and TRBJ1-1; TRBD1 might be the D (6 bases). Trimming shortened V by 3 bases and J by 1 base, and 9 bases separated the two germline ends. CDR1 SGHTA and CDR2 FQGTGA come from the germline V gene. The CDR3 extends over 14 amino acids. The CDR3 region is CASSLDSSNTEAFF. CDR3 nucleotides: TGTGCCAGCAGCTTGGACAGCTCGAACACTGAAGCTTTCTTT.

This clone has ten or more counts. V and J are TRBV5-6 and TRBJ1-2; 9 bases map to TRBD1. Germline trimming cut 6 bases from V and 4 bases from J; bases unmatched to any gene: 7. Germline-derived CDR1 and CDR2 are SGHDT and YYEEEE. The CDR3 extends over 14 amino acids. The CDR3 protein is CASTSRDRAYGYTF. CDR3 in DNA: TGTGCCAGCACCTCCCGGGACAGGGCCTATGGCTACACCTTC.

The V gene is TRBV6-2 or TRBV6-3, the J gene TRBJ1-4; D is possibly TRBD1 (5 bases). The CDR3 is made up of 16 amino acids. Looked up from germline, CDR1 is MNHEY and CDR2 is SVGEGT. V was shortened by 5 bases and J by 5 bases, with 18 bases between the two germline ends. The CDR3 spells CASSTPRGKGNEKLFF. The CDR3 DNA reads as TGTGCCAGCAGTACCCCGCGGGGGAAAGGGAATGAAAAACTGTTTTTT.

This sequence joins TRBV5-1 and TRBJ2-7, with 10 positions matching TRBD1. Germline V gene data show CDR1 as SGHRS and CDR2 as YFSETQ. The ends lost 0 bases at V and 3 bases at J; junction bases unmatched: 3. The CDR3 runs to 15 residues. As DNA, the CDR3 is TGCGCCAGCAGCTTGGTTTGGACAGGGGGCTACGAGCAGTACTTC. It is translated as CASSLVWTGGYEQYF.

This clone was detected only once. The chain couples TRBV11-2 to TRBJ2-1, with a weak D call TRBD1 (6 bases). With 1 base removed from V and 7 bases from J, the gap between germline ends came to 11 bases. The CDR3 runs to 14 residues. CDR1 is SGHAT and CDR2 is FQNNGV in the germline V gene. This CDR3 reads CASSLGQVVNEQFF. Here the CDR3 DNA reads TGTGCCAGCAGCTTAGGACAGGTGGTTAATGAGCAGTTCTTC.